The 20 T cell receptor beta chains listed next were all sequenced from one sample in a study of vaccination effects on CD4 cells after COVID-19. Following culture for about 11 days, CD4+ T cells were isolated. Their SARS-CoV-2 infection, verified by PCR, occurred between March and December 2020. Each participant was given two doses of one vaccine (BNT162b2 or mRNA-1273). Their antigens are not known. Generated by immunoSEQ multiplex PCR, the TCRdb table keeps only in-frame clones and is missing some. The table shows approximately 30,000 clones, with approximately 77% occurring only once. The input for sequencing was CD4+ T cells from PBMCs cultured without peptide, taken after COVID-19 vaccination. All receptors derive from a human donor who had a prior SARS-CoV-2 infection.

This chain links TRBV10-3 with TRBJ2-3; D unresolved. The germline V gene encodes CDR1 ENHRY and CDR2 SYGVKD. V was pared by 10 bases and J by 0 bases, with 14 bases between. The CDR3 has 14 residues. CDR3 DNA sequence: TGTGCCACCCGACCAGCGACTAGCACAGATACGCAGTATTTT. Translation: CATRPATSTDTQYF.

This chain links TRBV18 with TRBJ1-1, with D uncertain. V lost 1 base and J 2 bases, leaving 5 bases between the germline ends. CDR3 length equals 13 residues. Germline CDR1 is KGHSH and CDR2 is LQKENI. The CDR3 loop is CASSPQKNTEAFF. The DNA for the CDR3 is TGTGCCAGCTCACCACAGAAAAACACTGAAGCTTTCTTT.

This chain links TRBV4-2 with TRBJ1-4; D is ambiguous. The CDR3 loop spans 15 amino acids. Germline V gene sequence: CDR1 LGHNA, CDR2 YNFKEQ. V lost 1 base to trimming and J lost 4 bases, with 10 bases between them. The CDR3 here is CASSQVSGYNEKLFF. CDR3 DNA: TGTGCCAGCAGCCAAGTATCAGGCTATAATGAAAAACTGTTTTTT.

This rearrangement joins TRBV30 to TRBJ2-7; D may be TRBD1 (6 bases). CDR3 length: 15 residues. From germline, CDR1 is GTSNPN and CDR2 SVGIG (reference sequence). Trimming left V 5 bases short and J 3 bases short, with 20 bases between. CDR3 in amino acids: CAWGPRDMGFYEQYF. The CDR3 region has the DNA TGTGCCTGGGGGCCTCGGGACATGGGGTTCTACGAGCAGTACTTC. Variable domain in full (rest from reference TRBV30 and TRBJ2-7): SQTIHQWPATLVQPVGSPLSLECTVEGTSNPNLYWYRQAAGRGLQLLFYSVGIGQISSEVPQNLSASRPQDRQFILSSKKLLLSDSGFYLCAWGPRDMGFYEQYFGPGTRLTVT.

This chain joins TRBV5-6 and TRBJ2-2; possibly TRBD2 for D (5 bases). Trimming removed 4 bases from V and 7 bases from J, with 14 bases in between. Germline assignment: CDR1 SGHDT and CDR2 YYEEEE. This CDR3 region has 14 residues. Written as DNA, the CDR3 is TGTGCCAGCAGCCAAGTCGGGGTTGGCGGGGAGCTGTTTTTT. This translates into CASSQVGVGGELFF.

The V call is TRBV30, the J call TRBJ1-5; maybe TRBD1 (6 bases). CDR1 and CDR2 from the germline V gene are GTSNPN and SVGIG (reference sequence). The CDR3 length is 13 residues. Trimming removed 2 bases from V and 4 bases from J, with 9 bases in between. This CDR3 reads CAWSHRENQPQHF. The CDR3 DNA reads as TGTGCCTGGAGTCACAGGGAAAATCAGCCCCAGCATTTT.

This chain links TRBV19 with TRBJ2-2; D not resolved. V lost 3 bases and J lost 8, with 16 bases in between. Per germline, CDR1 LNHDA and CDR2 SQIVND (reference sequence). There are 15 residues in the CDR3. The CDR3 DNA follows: TGTGCCAGTAGTATGTCGCGGCGGCTCGGGGGGGAGCTGTTTTTT. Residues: CASSMSRRLGGELFF.

Here the CDR3 reads CASSLDAPNSPLHF. The CDR3 region has the DNA TGTGCCAGCAGTCTGGATGCCCCGAATTCACCCCTCCACTTT. The chain recombines TRBV2 with TRBJ1-6, with no clear D. Per the germline V gene, CDR1 is SNHLY and CDR2 is FYNNEI. V lost 5 bases to trimming and J lost 7 bases, with 12 bases between them. The CDR3 runs 14 residues.

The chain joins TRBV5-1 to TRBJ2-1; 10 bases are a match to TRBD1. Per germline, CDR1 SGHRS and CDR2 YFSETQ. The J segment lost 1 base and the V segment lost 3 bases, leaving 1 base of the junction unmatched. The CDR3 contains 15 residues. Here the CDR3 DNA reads TGCGCCAGCAGCTGGGGACAGGGGTCCTACAATGAGCAGTTCTTC. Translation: CASSWGQGSYNEQFF. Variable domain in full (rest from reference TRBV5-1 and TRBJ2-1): KAGVTQTPRYLIKTRGQQVTLSCSPISGHRSVSWYQQTPGQGLQFLFEYFSETQRNKGNFPGRFSGRQFSNSRSEMNVSTLELGDSALYLCASSWGQGSYNEQFFGPGTRLTVL.

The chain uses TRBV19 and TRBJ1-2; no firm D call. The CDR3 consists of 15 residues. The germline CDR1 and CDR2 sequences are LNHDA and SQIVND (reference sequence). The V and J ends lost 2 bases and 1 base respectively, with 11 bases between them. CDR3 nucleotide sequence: TGTGCCAGTAGTATAATCGGCGGGGATAACTATGGCTACACCTTC. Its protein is CASSIIGGDNYGYTF.

The CDR3 is CASSVMSGGAYNEQFF. The CDR3 nucleotides read TGTGCCAGCAGTGTGATGAGCGGGGGGGCCTACAATGAGCAGTTCTTC. The genes are TRBV25-1 and TRBJ2-1; 10 bases line up with TRBD2. Germline V gene sequence: CDR1 MGHDK, CDR2 SYGVNS. This CDR3 comprises 16 residues. Trimming at V came to 4 bases and at J to 2 bases, leaving 5 bases not matched to a gene.

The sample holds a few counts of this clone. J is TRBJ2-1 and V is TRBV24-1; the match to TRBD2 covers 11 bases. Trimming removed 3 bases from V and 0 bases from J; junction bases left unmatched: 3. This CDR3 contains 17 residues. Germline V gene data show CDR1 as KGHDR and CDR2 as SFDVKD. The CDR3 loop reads CATSDALAGVSYNEQFF. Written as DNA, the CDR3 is TGTGCCACCAGTGATGCACTAGCGGGAGTCTCCTACAATGAGCAGTTCTTC.

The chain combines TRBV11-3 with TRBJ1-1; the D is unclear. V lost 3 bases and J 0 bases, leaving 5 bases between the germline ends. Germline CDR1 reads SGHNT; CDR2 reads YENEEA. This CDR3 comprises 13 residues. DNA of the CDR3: TGTGCCAGCAGCTTTAATATGAACACTGAAGCTTTCTTT. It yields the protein CASSFNMNTEAFF.

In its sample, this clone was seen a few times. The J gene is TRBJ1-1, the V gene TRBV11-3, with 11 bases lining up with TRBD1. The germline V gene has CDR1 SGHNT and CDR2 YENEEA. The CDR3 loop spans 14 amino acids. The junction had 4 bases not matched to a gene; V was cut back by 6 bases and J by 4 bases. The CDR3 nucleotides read TGTGCCAGCAGATCGGGACAGGGGGTCACTGAAGCTTTCTTT. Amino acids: CASRSGQGVTEAFF.

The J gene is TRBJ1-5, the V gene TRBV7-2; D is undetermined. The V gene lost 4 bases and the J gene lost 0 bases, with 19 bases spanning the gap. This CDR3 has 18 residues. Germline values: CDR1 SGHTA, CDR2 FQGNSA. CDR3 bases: TGTGCCAGCAGCTCCGGGCCCATCACCGCCTATAGCAATCAGCCCCAGCATTTT. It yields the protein CASSSGPITAYSNQPQHF.

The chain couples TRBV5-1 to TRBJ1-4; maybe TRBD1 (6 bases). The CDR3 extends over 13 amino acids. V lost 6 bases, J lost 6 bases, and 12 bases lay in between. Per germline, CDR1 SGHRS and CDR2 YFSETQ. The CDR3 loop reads CASKQGDDEKLFF. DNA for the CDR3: TGCGCCAGCAAACAGGGCGACGATGAAAAACTGTTTTTT.

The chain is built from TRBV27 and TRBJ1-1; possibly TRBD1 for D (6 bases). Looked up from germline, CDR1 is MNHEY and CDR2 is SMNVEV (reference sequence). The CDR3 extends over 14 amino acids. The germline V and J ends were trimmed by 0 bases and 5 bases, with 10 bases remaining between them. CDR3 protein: CASSLSRGLTEAFF. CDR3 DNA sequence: TGTGCCAGCAGTTTATCACGGGGGCTGACTGAAGCTTTCTTT.

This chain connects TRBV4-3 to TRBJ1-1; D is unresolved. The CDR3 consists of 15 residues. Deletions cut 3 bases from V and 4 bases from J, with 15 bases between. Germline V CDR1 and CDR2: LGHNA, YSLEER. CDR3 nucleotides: TGCGCCAGCAGCCACTCCCCAGGCCGGGGCACTGAAGCTTTCTTT. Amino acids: CASSHSPGRGTEAFF.

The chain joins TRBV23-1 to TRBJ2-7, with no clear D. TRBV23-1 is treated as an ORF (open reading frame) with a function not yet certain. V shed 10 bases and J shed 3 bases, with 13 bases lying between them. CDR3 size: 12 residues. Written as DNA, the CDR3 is TGCGCCACCCTGATCACGTACTACGAGCAGTACTTC. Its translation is CATLITYYEQYF.

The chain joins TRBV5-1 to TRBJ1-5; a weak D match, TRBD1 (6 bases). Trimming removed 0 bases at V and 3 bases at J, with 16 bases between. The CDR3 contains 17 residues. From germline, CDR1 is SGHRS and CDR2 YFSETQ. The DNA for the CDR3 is TGCGCCAGCAGCTTGGGCGTGGGGGGCGGATTCAATCAGCCCCAGCATTTT. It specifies CASSLGVGGGFNQPQHF.